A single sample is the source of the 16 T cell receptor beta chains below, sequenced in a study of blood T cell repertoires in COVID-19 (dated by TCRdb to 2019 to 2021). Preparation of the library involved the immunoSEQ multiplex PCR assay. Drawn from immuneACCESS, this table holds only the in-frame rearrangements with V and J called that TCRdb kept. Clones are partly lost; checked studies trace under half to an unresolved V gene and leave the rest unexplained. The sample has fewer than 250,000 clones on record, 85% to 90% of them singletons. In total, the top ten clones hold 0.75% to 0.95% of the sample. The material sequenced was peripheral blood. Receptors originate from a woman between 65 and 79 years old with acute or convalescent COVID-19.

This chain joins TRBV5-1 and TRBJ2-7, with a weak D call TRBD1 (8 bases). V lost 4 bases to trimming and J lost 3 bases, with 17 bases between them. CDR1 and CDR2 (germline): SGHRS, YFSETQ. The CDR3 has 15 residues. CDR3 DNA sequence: TGCGCCAGCAGCCCCCAGGACAGGGACTACTACGAGCAGTACTTC. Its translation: CASSPQDRDYYEQYF.

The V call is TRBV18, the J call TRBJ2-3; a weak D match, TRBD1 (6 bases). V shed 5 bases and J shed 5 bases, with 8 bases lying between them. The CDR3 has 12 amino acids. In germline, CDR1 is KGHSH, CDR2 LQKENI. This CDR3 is CASSSDRDTQYF. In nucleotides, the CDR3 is TGTGCCAGCTCATCGGACAGAGATACGCAGTATTTT.

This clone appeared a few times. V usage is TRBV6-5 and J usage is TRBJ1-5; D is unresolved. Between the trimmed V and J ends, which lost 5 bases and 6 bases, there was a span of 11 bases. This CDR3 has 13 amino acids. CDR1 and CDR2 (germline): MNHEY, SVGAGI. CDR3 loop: CASSPGFGQPQHF. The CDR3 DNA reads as TGTGCCAGCAGTCCGGGTTTCGGTCAGCCCCAGCATTTT.

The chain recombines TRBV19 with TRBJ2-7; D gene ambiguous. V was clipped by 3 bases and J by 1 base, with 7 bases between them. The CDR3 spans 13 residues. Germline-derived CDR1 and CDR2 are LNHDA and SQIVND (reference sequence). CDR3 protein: CASSIPLSYEQYF. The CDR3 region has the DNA TGTGCCAGTAGTATCCCCCTTTCCTACGAGCAGTACTTC.

CDR3 DNA sequence: TGTGCCAGCACCCGGACAGTCCATGGCTACACCTTC. It is translated as CASTRTVHGYTF. The chain carries TRBV28 and TRBJ1-2; D possibly corresponds to TRBD1 (6 bases). Looked up from germline, CDR1 is MDHEN and CDR2 is SYDVKM. The CDR3 runs to 12 residues. V was trimmed by 7 bases and J by 6 bases, leaving 12 bases between them.

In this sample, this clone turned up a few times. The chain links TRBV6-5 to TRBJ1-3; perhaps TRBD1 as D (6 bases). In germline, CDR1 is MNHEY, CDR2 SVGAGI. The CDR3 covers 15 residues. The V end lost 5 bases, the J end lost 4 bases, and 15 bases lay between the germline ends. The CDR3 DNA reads TGTGCCAGCAGTACCCATAGACAGGTCGGAAACACCATATATTTT. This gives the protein CASSTHRQVGNTIYF.

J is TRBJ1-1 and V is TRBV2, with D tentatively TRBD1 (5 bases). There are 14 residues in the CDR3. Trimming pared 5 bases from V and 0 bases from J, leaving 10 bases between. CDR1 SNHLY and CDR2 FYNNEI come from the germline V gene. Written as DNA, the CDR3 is TGTGCCAGCAGTTTGGCAGGGATGAACACTGAAGCTTTCTTT. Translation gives CASSLAGMNTEAFF.

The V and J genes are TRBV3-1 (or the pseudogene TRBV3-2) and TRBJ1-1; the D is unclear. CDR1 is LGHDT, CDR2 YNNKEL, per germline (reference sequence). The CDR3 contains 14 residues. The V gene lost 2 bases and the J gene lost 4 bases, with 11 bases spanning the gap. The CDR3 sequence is CASSQKVSGTEAFF. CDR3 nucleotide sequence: TGTGCCAGCAGCCAAAAGGTTTCGGGCACTGAAGCTTTCTTT.

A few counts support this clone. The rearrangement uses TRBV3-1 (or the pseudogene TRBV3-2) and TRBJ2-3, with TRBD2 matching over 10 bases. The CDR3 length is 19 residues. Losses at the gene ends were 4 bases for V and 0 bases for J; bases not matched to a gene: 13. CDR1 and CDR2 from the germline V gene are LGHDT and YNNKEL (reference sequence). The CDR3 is CASSPTVPGLATSTDTQYF. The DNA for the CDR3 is TGTGCCAGCAGCCCCACCGTCCCGGGACTAGCGACTAGCACAGATACGCAGTATTTT.

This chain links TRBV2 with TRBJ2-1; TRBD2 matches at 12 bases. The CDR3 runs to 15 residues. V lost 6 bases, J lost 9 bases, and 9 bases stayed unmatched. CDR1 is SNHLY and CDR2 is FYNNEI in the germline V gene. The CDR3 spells CASRKTSGSDGEQFF. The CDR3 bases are TGTGCCAGCAGAAAGACTAGCGGGAGCGATGGTGAGCAGTTCTTC.

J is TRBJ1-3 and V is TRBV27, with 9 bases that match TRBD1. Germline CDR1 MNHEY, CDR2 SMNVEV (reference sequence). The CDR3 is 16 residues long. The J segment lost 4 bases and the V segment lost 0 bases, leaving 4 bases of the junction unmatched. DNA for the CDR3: TGTGCCAGCAGTTTATCTGGACAGGGGATCGGAAACACCATATATTTT. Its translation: CASSLSGQGIGNTIYF.

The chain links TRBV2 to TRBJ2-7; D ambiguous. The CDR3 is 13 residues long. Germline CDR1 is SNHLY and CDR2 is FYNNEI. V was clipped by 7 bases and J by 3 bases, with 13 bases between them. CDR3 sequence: CASMRSFLYEQYF. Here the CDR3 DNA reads TGTGCCAGCATGAGAAGCTTCCTCTACGAGCAGTACTTC.

This CDR3 is CASSGGQNNSPLHF. The CDR3 nucleotides are TGTGCCAGCAGTGGGGGACAGAATAATTCACCCCTCCACTTT. The V call is TRBV2, the J call TRBJ1-6; 7 bases align to TRBD1. V shed 4 bases and J 5 bases; nucleotides not matched to a gene: 2. Germline lookup yields CDR1 SNHLY and CDR2 FYNNEI. The CDR3 sequence is 14 residues long. The full variable domain, completed using reference TRBV2 and TRBJ1-6, is EPEVTQTPSHQVTQMGQEVILRCVPISNHLYFYWYRQILGQKVEFLVSFYNNEISEKSEIFDDQFSVERPDGSNFTLKIRSTKLEDSAMYFCASSGGQNNSPLHFGNGTRLTVT.

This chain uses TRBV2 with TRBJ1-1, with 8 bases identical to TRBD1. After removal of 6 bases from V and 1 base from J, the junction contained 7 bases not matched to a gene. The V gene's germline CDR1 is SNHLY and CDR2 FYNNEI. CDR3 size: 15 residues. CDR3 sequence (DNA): TGTGCCAGCAGCCGGGACAGGACGCGGAACACTGAAGCTTTCTTT. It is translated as CASSRDRTRNTEAFF. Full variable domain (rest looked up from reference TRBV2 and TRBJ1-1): EPEVTQTPSHQVTQMGQEVILRCVPISNHLYFYWYRQILGQKVEFLVSFYNNEISEKSEIFDDQFSVERPDGSNFTLKIRSTKLEDSAMYFCASSRDRTRNTEAFFGQGTRLTVV.

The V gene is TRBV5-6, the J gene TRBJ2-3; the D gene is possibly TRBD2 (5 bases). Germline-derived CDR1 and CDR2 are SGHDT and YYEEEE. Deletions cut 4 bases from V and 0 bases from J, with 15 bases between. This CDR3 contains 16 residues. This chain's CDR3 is CASSHRTVTSTDTQYF. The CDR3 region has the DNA TGTGCCAGCAGCCATCGGACTGTTACTAGCACAGATACGCAGTATTTT.

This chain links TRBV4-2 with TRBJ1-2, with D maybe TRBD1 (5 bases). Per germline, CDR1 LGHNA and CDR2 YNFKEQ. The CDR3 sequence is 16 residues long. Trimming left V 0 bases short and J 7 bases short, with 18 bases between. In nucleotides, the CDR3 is TGTGCCAGCAGCCAAGATCCCCGGGGCTACGGGGGTGGCTACACCTTC. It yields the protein CASSQDPRGYGGGYTF.